The 19 T cell receptor beta chains below come from one sample, sequenced in a study of T cells after posttransplantation cyclophosphamide. The data were produced by immunoSEQ multiplex PCR, yet TCRdb's version contains in-frame clones alone and is incomplete. The sample contains 40,000 to 55,000 clones, none of them singletons. Input material: PBMCs. These receptors originate from a man aged 35 to 55 in good health, CMV-negative, and a related stem cell transplant donor.

The chain couples TRBV6-6 to TRBJ1-6; 7 bases are shared with TRBD1. Unmatched junction bases numbered 11, after V lost 6 bases and J lost 12 bases. Germline V CDR1 and CDR2: MNHNY, SVGAGI (reference sequence). The CDR3 covers 14 residues. The CDR3 DNA follows: TGTGCCAGCAGCCGACAGGGAGCAGGAGTACCCCTCCACTTT. It encodes CASSRQGAGVPLHF.

At least ten counts were recorded for this clone. V and J are TRBV2 and TRBJ2-3, with D possibly TRBD1 on 6 matching bases. V shed 6 bases and J shed 10 bases, with 23 bases lying between them. Germline-derived CDR1 and CDR2 are SNHLY and FYNNEI. CDR3 length: 15 residues. CDR3 amino acids: CASSRVQGPNGSQYF. The CDR3 DNA sequence: TGTGCCAGCAGCCGAGTCCAGGGGCCCAATGGGTCGCAGTATTTT.

This clone has ten or more counts. The gene calls are TRBV27 and TRBJ2-3; 12 bases align to TRBD2. This CDR3 has 15 residues. Germline V gene lookup returns CDR1 MNHEY and CDR2 SMNVEV (reference sequence). J lost 7 bases, V lost 5 bases, and 7 bases had no gene match. For the CDR3, the DNA is TGTGCCAGCAGTCCTTCTAGCGGGAGGGCGAATACGCAGTATTTT. As protein: CASSPSSGRANTQYF.

This clone occurred many times. The chain couples TRBV5-1 to TRBJ1-2; 9 nucleotides line up with TRBD1. The germline V gene has CDR1 SGHRS and CDR2 YFSETQ. With 3 bases clipped from V and 2 bases from J, the junction kept 2 bases outside the gene matches. CDR3 size: 14 residues. CDR3 sequence (DNA): TGCGCCAGCAGCTACGGGACAGGGAACTATGGCTACACCTTC. Protein sequence: CASSYGTGNYGYTF.

This clone came up many times. The gene calls are TRBV5-4 and TRBJ2-3; tentatively, D is TRBD1 (6 bases). Germline CDR1 and CDR2: SGHNT and YYREEE (reference sequence). There are 13 residues in the CDR3. V was cut by 4 bases and J by 3 bases, with 9 bases left in between. The CDR3 DNA reads as TGTGCCAGCAGCCCTACAGGGACAGATACGCAGTATTTT. The encoded protein is CASSPTGTDTQYF.

This clone has ten or more counts. CDR3 in amino acids: CAISESAGYDQPQHF. CDR3 nucleotides: TGTGCCATCAGTGAGTCCGCAGGGTATGATCAGCCCCAGCATTTT. This chain connects TRBV10-3 to TRBJ1-5; the D gene is possibly TRBD1 (5 bases). The CDR3 is 15 residues long. V dropped 0 bases and J dropped 5 bases, with 11 bases sitting between them. Germline V lookup: CDR1 ENHRY, CDR2 SYGVKD.

This clone has at least ten counts. J is TRBJ2-6 and V is TRBV5-1, with a possible D match to TRBD1 (5 bases). The CDR3 contains 15 residues. From germline, CDR1 is SGHRS and CDR2 YFSETQ. Trimming cost V 1 base and J 3 bases, with 8 bases left between them. The CDR3 DNA reads TGCGCCAGCAGCTTGCAGGGTGGTGGGGCCAACGTCCTGACTTTC. Residues: CASSLQGGGANVLTF.

This clone has a count of ten or more. The rearrangement uses TRBV5-4 and TRBJ2-1; a possible D gene is TRBD1 (5 bases). V dropped 10 bases and J dropped 4 bases, with 15 bases sitting between them. CDR1 is SGHNT, CDR2 YYREEE, per germline (reference sequence). The CDR3 loop spans 13 amino acids. The CDR3 DNA follows: TGTGCCGGACAACAGGACCATTACAATGAGCAGTTCTTC. The encoded protein is CAGQQDHYNEQFF.

J is TRBJ2-5 and V is TRBV27; TRBD2 matches 9 bases. TRBJ2-7 matches the DNA end more closely, so the J call is doubtful. Germline CDR1 MNHEY, CDR2 SMNVEV (reference sequence). This CDR3 has 15 residues. CDR3 residues: CASSLSGTSPYEQYF. Written as DNA, the CDR3 is TGTGCCAGCAGTTTATCTGGGACTAGCCCGTACGAGCAGTACTTC.

At least ten counts were recorded for this clone. The chain carries TRBV15 and TRBJ1-1; 7 nucleotides line up with TRBD1. The junction had 10 bases not matched to a gene; V was cut back by 1 base and J by 2 bases. Per the germline V gene, CDR1 is LNHNV and CDR2 is YYDKDF (reference sequence). This CDR3 comprises 17 residues. In nucleotides, the CDR3 is TGTGCCACCAGCAGAGGCGAATTGGGGACAGCTAACACTGAAGCTTTCTTT. Translation gives CATSRGELGTANTEAFF. Using reference TRBV15 and TRBJ1-1 for the parts outside the CDR3, the full variable domain is DAMVIQNPRYQVTQFGKPVTLSCSQTLNHNVMYWYQQKSSQAPKLLFHYYDKDFNNEADTPDNFQSRRPNTSFCFLDIRSPGLGDTAMYLCATSRGELGTANTEAFFGQGTRLTVV.

This clone has at least ten counts. The chain is built from TRBV19 and TRBJ2-5, with 8 bases lining up with TRBD1. With the DNA end fitting TRBJ2-7 better, the J assignment may be wrong. CDR1 is LNHDA and CDR2 is SQIVND in the germline V gene (reference sequence). The CDR3 is made up of 14 amino acids. CDR3 nucleotides: TGTGCCAGTAGTATCGGACAGGGAAACTACGAGCAGTACTTC. Translated: CASSIGQGNYEQYF.

This clone was counted ten times or more. The genes are TRBV18 and TRBJ1-2; possibly TRBD1 for D (6 bases). The germline V and J ends were trimmed by 2 bases and 2 bases, with 12 bases remaining between them. The length of the CDR3 is 15 residues. CDR1 KGHSH and CDR2 LQKENI come from the germline V gene. CDR3 loop: CASSPIAGDNYGYTF. CDR3 coding DNA: TGTGCCAGCTCACCAATAGCAGGGGACAACTATGGCTACACCTTC.

V is TRBV2 and J is TRBJ2-5; 7 bases agree with TRBD1. The J call may be mistaken, given a closer DNA end match to TRBJ2-7. Germline values: CDR1 SNHLY, CDR2 FYNNEI. The CDR3 spans 15 residues. The DNA for the CDR3 is TGTGCCAGCAGTGAAGAGGGGGCCCCCTCCTACGAGCAGTACTTC. Translating gives CASSEEGAPSYEQYF.

This clone was recorded many times. The chain links TRBV15 to TRBJ2-1, with TRBD2 identical over 7 bases. Germline loops: CDR1 LNHNV, CDR2 YYDKDF (reference sequence). The CDR3 runs to 19 residues. Trimming cost V 0 bases and J 6 bases; bases outside gene matches: 17. The CDR3 region is CATSRDPGGSPVVGNEQFF. CDR3 coding DNA: TGTGCCACCAGCAGAGATCCCGGGGGGTCTCCAGTGGTTGGCAATGAGCAGTTCTTC. Filled out from reference TRBV15 and TRBJ2-1, the complete variable domain reads DAMVIQNPRYQVTQFGKPVTLSCSQTLNHNVMYWYQQKSSQAPKLLFHYYDKDFNNEADTPDNFQSRRPNTSFCFLDIRSPGLGDTAMYLCATSRDPGGSPVVGNEQFFGPGTRLTVL.

In this sample, this clone turned up many times. Other DNA sequences from this sample encode an identical CDR3 as well. V gene TRBV15 combines with J gene TRBJ2-7; D is perhaps TRBD1 (5 bases). V shed 2 bases and J shed 1 base, with 12 bases lying between them. CDR3 length: 15 amino acids. Germline V gene sequence: CDR1 LNHNV, CDR2 YYDKDF (reference sequence). In DNA, the CDR3 is TGTGCCACCAGCAGACCCCAGGGCCAATCCTACGAGCAGTACTTC. Translated, it gives CATSRPQGQSYEQYF.

This clone showed up many times. The chain has TRBV19 and TRBJ2-1; 9 positions match TRBD2. This CDR3 is built from 16 residues. V gave up 0 bases and J gave up 3 bases; unmatched junction bases: 3. Per germline, CDR1 LNHDA and CDR2 SQIVND (reference sequence). The CDR3 DNA follows: TGTGCCAGTAGTATAGAGCCTAGCGGGGACTACAATGAGCAGTTCTTC. Translated: CASSIEPSGDYNEQFF. Filled out from reference TRBV19 and TRBJ2-1, the complete variable domain reads DGGITQSPKYLFRKEGQNVTLSCEQNLNHDAMYWYRQDPGQGLRLIYYSQIVNDFQKGDIAEGYSVSREKKESFPLTVTSAQKNPTAFYLCASSIEPSGDYNEQFFGPGTRLTVL.

This clone has a count of ten or more. The chain combines TRBV7-9 with TRBJ1-2; D possibly corresponds to TRBD1 (5 bases). Trimming removed 5 bases from V and 8 bases from J, with 15 bases in between. CDR1 is SEHNR, CDR2 FQNEAQ, per germline (reference sequence). The CDR3 extends over 13 amino acids. The CDR3 spells CASSPPGGSGYTF. CDR3 bases: TGTGCCAGCAGCCCCCCGGGGGGGAGCGGCTACACCTTC. The complete variable domain, with remaining parts taken from reference TRBV7-9 and TRBJ1-2, reads DTGVSQNPRHKITKRGQNVTFRCDPISEHNRLYWYRQTLGQGPEFLTYFQNEAQLEKSRLLSDRFSAERPKGSFSTLEIQRTEQGDSAMYLCASSPPGGSGYTFGSGTRLTVV.

This clone was seen only a few times. This rearrangement joins TRBV28 to TRBJ2-5, with D possibly being TRBD2 (7 bases). The J call may be wrong; the DNA end is better matched by TRBJ2-7. The CDR3 runs to 14 residues. Per germline, CDR1 MDHEN and CDR2 SYDVKM. The CDR3 nucleotides are TGTGCCAGCAGTTTATCCGGGGGGCAGGACGAGCAGTACTTC. Translating it yields CASSLSGGQDEQYF.

This clone was detected many times. The chain links TRBV2 to TRBJ2-2; D not certain. The CDR3 contains 15 residues. Germline CDR1 and CDR2: SNHLY and FYNNEI. With 10 bases removed from V and 1 base from J, the gap between germline ends came to 16 bases. In DNA, the CDR3 is TGTGCCATAGCAAAAGGTGTAGGGAACACCGGGGAGCTGTTTTTT. It translates to CAIAKGVGNTGELFF.